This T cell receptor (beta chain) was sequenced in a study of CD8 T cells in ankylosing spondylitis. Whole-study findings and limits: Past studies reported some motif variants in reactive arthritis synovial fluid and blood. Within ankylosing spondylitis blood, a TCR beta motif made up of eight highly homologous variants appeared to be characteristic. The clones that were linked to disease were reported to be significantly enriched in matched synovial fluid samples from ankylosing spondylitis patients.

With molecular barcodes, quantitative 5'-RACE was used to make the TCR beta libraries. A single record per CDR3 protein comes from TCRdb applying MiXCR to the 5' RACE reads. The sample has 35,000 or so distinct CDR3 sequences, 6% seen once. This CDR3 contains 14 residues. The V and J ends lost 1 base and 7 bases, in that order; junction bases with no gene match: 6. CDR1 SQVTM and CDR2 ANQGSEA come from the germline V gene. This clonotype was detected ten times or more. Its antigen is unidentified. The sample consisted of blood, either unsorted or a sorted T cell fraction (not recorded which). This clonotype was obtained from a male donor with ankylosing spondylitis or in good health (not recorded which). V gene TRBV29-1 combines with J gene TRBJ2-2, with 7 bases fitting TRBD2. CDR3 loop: CSVEGAGYGGELFF. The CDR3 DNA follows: TGCAGCGTTGAAGGAGCGGGGTACGGCGGGGAGCTGTTTTTT.